The 14 T cell receptor beta chains given below trace back to one sample, sequenced in a study of identical twins. TCRdb independently ran MiXCR on the 5' RACE reads; one entry per CDR3 protein. The data show about 530,000 distinct CDR3 sequences, about 22% seen once. The sample was also linked to a second study, of yellow fever vaccine responses in identical twins.

Sequenced material: CD4+ T cells sorted from blood. The receptors here all came from a woman aged 18-30 years in good health.

The rearrangement links TRBV10-1 to TRBJ2-5; TRBD2 matches 16 bases. The CDR3 has 19 amino acids. V dropped 5 bases and J dropped 5; count of bases not matched to a gene: 14. Germline CDR1 is WNHNN and CDR2 is SYGVQD (reference sequence). In nucleotides, the CDR3 is TGCGCCAGCAGTCCTCACGCCGGGACTAGCGGGGGGGCCGTGGAGACCCAGTACTTC. Its translation is CASSPHAGTSGGAVETQYF.

This clonotype showed up just a few times. The V and J genes are TRBV11-2 and TRBJ2-7; no definite D call. Trimming removed 1 base at V and 3 bases at J, with 7 bases between. Per the germline V gene, CDR1 is SGHAT and CDR2 is FQNNGV. The CDR3 length is 13 residues. The CDR3 DNA reads TGTGCCAGCAGCTTAGGGCAGAACTACGAGCAGTACGTC. Protein product: CASSLGQNYEQYV.

This clonotype has just a few counts. V and J are TRBV3-1 and TRBJ2-2; 11 nucleotides match TRBD2. J was trimmed by 7 bases and V by 1 base; bases with no gene match: 11. The CDR3 spans 18 residues. Germline CDR1 LGHDT, CDR2 YNNKEL (reference sequence). CDR3 sequence: CASSQVAGGPGVDGELFF. For the CDR3, the DNA is TGTGCCAGCAGCCAAGTAGCGGGGGGGCCCGGAGTTGACGGGGAGCTGTTTTTT.

This clonotype was found a few times. This chain connects TRBV5-1 to TRBJ1-3; maybe TRBD1 (5 bases). The CDR3 runs to 16 residues. Germline-derived CDR1 and CDR2 are SGHRS and YFSETQ. V gave up 0 bases and J gave up 0 bases, with 10 bases separating them. The CDR3 DNA reads TGCGCCAGCAGCTTGGGGGGCTTGCTCTCTGGAAACACCATATATTTT. It is translated as CASSLGGLLSGNTIYF. The entire variable domain, with the rest obtained from reference TRBV5-1 and TRBJ1-3, is as follows: KAGVTQTPRYLIKTRGQQVTLSCSPISGHRSVSWYQQTPGQGLQFLFEYFSETQRNKGNFPGRFSGRQFSNSRSEMNVSTLELGDSALYLCASSLGGLLSGNTIYFGEGSWLTVV.

This clonotype was recorded a few times. V is TRBV2 and J is TRBJ2-5; possible D gene TRBD2, 6 bases. CDR3 length equals 14 residues. V was cut by 4 bases and J by 5 bases, with 14 bases left in between. CDR1 and CDR2 (germline): SNHLY, FYNNEI. CDR3 in DNA: TGTGCCAGCAGTGGTCAGGCGGCGGGGGAGACCCAGTACTTC. As protein: CASSGQAAGETQYF. Together with reference TRBV2 and TRBJ2-5, the CDR3 gives the full variable domain: EPEVTQTPSHQVTQMGQEVILRCVPISNHLYFYWYRQILGQKVEFLVSFYNNEISEKSEIFDDQFSVERPDGSNFTLKIRSTKLEDSAMYFCASSGQAAGETQYFGPGTRLLVL.

The chain links TRBV13 to TRBJ2-1; D not certain. Trimming removed 1 base from V and 0 bases from J, with 10 bases in between. Germline-derived CDR1 and CDR2 are PRHDT and FYEKMQ (reference sequence). The CDR3 spans 16 residues. The CDR3 loop is CASSLVWNTSYNEQFF. CDR3 sequence (DNA): TGTGCCAGCAGCTTAGTATGGAACACCTCCTACAATGAGCAGTTCTTC.

The chain links TRBV2 to TRBJ2-1; D is tentatively TRBD1 or TRBD2 (6 bases each). Per germline, CDR1 SNHLY and CDR2 FYNNEI. The CDR3 contains 16 residues. V was shortened by 0 bases and J by 7 bases, with 16 bases between the two germline ends. CDR3 loop: CASSEALGGRGNEQFF. CDR3 coding DNA: TGTGCCAGCAGTGAAGCGCTTGGGGGGCGGGGTAATGAGCAGTTCTTC.

The table lists this clonotype with a few counts. The chain recombines TRBV24-1 with TRBJ2-2; D might be TRBD2 (6 bases). Germline CDR1 is KGHDR and CDR2 is SFDVKD. Trimming took 3 bases from V and 7 from J, leaving 8 bases between them. The CDR3 consists of 13 residues. In DNA form, the CDR3 reads TGTGCCACCAGTGATGGACTAATCGGGGAGCTGTTTTTT. Translated, it gives CATSDGLIGELFF.

The chain couples TRBV6-5 to TRBJ2-3; possible D gene TRBD2, 6 bases. Germline assignment: CDR1 MNHEY and CDR2 SVGAGI. There are 15 residues in the CDR3. V gave up 4 bases and J gave up 2 bases, with 13 bases separating them. CDR3 residues: CASSSISGPTDTQYF. CDR3 nucleotides: TGTGCCAGCAGTTCTATTAGCGGACCCACAGATACGCAGTATTTT.

The chain uses TRBV24-1 and TRBJ2-7, with TRBD1 matching over 9 bases. This CDR3 is built from 15 residues. V dropped 4 bases and J dropped 3; count of bases not matched to a gene: 6. Germline values: CDR1 KGHDR, CDR2 SFDVKD. The CDR3 sequence: CATSDSRTGDYEQYF. As DNA, the CDR3 is TGTGCCACCAGTGACTCAAGGACAGGGGACTACGAGCAGTACTTC.

The chain links TRBV19 to TRBJ2-1, with 10 positions matching TRBD2. Germline CDR1 and CDR2: LNHDA and SQIVND (reference sequence). V was clipped by 6 bases and J by 5 bases; unmatched bases: 4. The CDR3 length is 14 residues. In DNA, the CDR3 is TGTGCCAGTAGAACCCTAGCGGGAGACAATGAGCAGTTCTTC. This translates into CASRTLAGDNEQFF.

The chain links TRBV5-1 to TRBJ1-1; possible D gene TRBD1, 5 bases. In germline, CDR1 is SGHRS, CDR2 YFSETQ. The CDR3 runs to 14 residues. Trimming removed 4 bases from V and 5 bases from J, with 15 bases in between. The CDR3 DNA reads TGCGCCAGCAGCGGTCAGGATCGGGGGACTGAAGCTTTCTTT. This gives the protein CASSGQDRGTEAFF.

V is TRBV18 and J is TRBJ1-5, with a weak D call TRBD1 (5 bases). The CDR3 contains 13 residues. The V gene's germline CDR1 is KGHSH and CDR2 LQKENI. Trimming took 6 bases from V and 6 from J, leaving 12 bases between them. The DNA for the CDR3 is TGTGCCAGCTCCTCAGGGCCGGTTCAGCCCCAGCATTTT. This gives the protein CASSSGPVQPQHF.

The chain recombines TRBV10-3 with TRBJ2-7; tentative D call: TRBD2 (6 bases). The CDR3 totals 11 residues. Germline CDR1 reads ENHRY; CDR2 reads SYGVKD. The ends were cut back, 10 bases at V and 9 bases at J, with 16 bases in the middle. The CDR3 protein is CATSEGLVQYV. As DNA, the CDR3 is TGTGCCACATCGGAGGGCCTTGTGCAGTACGTC.